This TCR beta chain was retrieved from a study of blood T cell repertoires in COVID-19. Original methodology: Estimation of nucleated cell counts was performed using reference gene primer amplification. Sequencing used immunoSEQ multiplex PCR; TCRdb keeps in-frame clones, though not all of them. V and J calls and clone size come straight from that table; D and trimming were deduced from the DNA. The sample holds about 210,000 clones, roughly 90% seen once. Germline V gene sequence: CDR1 MNHNS, CDR2 SASEGT. The trim removed 2 bases at V and 4 bases at J, leaving 8 bases unmatched. The CDR3 has 17 amino acids.

Sample: peripheral blood. The sequence derives from a man in his late teens or twenties with active or convalescent COVID-19. The chain links TRBV6-1 to TRBJ1-4, with 9 positions matching TRBD1. Written as DNA, the CDR3 is TGTGCCAGCAGTGAACAACAGGGGGCGCTTTTTAATGAAAAACTGTTTTTT. Protein product: CASSEQQGALFNEKLFF.